The TCR beta chain under discussion was sequenced for a study of T cell changes during pregnancy in multiple sclerosis. Some clones are missing from TCRdb's copy, which holds only in-frame ones; the method was immunoSEQ multiplex PCR. This sample carries 58,000 or so clones, 80% to 95% of them seen once, and the ten largest clones take roughly 0.47%. The CDR3 has 18 amino acids. The germline V gene encodes CDR1 SGHRS and CDR2 YFSETQ. V shed 3 bases, J shed 2 bases, and the junction held 8 bases outside the gene matches. The receptor's source is a female donor with multiple sclerosis, enrolled in a pregnancy study. This specimen was CD4+ T cells from peripheral blood mononuclear cells, taken in the third trimester of pregnancy. The chain is built from TRBV5-1 and TRBJ2-3; 14 bases are shared with TRBD2. CDR3 nucleotide sequence: TGCGCCAGCAGCTCCGGACTAGCGGGGGGACCGCACACAGATACGCAGTATTTT. Its protein is CASSSGLAGGPHTDTQYF.